The clone carrying this T cell receptor (beta chain) has at least ten counts. As yet, its antigen is unknown. This specimen belongs to a study of human T cells and chemical hapten exposure. About the research overall: 2% DPC applied to a 2 cm by 2 cm arm area sensitized donors. Patch tests of 0.01% DPC on the upper back were read at 6 days.

TCRdb passed the RACE reads through MiXCR, listing each CDR3 protein once. Of about 60,000 distinct CDR3 sequences listed, approximately 8.6% are singletons. The V and J ends lost 3 bases and 2 bases respectively, with 18 bases between them. Germline CDR1 reads SGHRS; CDR2 reads YFSETQ. CDR3 length: 18 residues. Time point of the sample: patch test 1, 2 weeks after DPC sensitization. The treatment here: therapeutic diphenylcyclopropenone sensitization with weekly scalp DPC. General observations from the study: While controls formed fewer of them, expanded TCRs formed significantly more large CDR3 similarity clusters.

This sample comprised whole blood, obtained in connection with sensitization to the hapten diphenylcyclopropenone (DPC). This clonotype originated in a woman aged 40 to 49 with alopecia areata. Some clones in this sample may be carry-over from other donors' samples. The genes are TRBV5-1 and TRBJ2-6, with a tentative D call TRBD1 (6 bases). The CDR3 bases are TGCGCCAGCAGCTCCGAACGTCCGGGACACCCTGGGGCCAACGTCCTGACTTTC. Amino acids: CASSSERPGHPGANVLTF.